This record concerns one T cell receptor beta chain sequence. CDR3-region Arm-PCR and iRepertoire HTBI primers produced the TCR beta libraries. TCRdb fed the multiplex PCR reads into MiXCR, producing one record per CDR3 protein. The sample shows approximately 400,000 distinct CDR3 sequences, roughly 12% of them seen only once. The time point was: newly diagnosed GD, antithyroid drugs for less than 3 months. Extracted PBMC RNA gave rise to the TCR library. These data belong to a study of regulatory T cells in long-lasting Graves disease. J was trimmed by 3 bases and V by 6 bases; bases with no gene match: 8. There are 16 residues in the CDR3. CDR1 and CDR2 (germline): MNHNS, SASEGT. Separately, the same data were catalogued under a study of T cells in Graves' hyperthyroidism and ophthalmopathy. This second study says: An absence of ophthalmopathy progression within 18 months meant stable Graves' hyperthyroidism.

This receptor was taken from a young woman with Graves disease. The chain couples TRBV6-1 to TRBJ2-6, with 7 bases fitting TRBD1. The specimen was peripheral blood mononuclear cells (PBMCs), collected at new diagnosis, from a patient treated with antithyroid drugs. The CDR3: CASRTGSAVGANVLTF. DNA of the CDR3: TGTGCCAGCAGGACAGGGAGTGCAGTTGGGGCCAACGTCCTGACTTTC.